The rows below give T cell receptor beta chains drawn from one sample of a study of technical replicates of blood from a handful of donors. Clones were sequenced by immunoSEQ multiplex PCR, and TCRdb holds only the in-frame ones, with some missing. In the table there are under 90,000 clones, 95% to 98% of which are singletons. The sample was T cells isolated from PBMCs. The receptors were gathered from a human donor in good health. Each CDR3 is given with its conserved first and last residue. A D gene is named only where the DNA matches it firmly. Clone size appears in some rows only: once, few, many, or a class for an expanded clone.

clone_size | j_call | d_call | v_call | cdr3_nt | cdr3_aa
. | TRBJ1-2 | . | TRBV29-1 | TGCAGCGTTGACCGGGTCTTTTCTAACTATGGCTACACCTTC | CSVDRVFSNYGYTF
once | TRBJ2-3 | TRBD1 | TRBV5-1 | TGCGCCAGCAGCTTGTTGGGGACAGGGGAGGGAGATACGCAGTATTTT | CASSLLGTGEGDTQYF
. | TRBJ2-3 | TRBD1 | TRBV6-5 | TGTGCCAGCAGTTACACTCGGGACAGCCACACAGATACGCAGTATTTT | CASSYTRDSHTDTQYF
. | TRBJ2-7 | TRBD1 | TRBV11-2 | TGTGCCAGCAGCTTTTCGACAGGGGGCTACTACGAGCAGTACTTC | CASSFSTGGYYEQYF
once | TRBJ2-3 | . | TRBV6-1 | TGTGCCAGCATCCCCTATAGCACAGATACGCAGTATTTT | CASIPYSTDTQYF
few | TRBJ2-7 | . | TRBV2 | TGTGCCAGCAGTGTGAGCAACTACGAGCAGTACTTC | CASSVSNYEQYF
. | TRBJ2-7 | . | TRBV7-9 | TGTGCCAGCAGCTCAGGGCTCTCGAGATCCTACGAGCAGTACTTC | CASSSGLSRSYEQYF
. | TRBJ1-1 | . | TRBV4-1 | TGCGCCAGCAGCCAAGATGATCCGGTAAGGGGGATGAACACTGAAGCTTTCTTT | CASSQDDPVRGMNTEAFF
. | TRBJ1-6 | . | TRBV9 | TGTGCCAGCAGCCCTCGGGGGGGAGGTTCACCCCTCCACTTT | CASSPRGGGSPLHF
. | TRBJ2-7 | . | TRBV13 | TGTGCCAGCAAGGAAGCGCAAAGCTCCTACGAGCAGTACTTC | CASKEAQSSYEQYF
. | TRBJ2-5 | . | TRBV5-1 | TGCGCCAGCAGCTTGGAGCGGCAAAGTTCAGAGACCCAGTACTTC | CASSLERQSSETQYF
. | TRBJ2-5 | . | TRBV18 | TGTGCCAGCTCACCGGGTCTTGCGGCGAAACAAGAGACCCAGTACTTC | CASSPGLAAKQETQYF
. | TRBJ2-7 | TRBD1 | TRBV28 | TGTGCCAGCAGTCTGGACAGGGGTAACTCCTACGAGCAGTACTTC | CASSLDRGNSYEQYF
. | TRBJ2-1 | TRBD2 | TRBV11-3 | TGTGCCAGCAGCCTTGATATAGCGGGAGGGCCCCACAATGAGCAGTTCTTC | CASSLDIAGGPHNEQFF
. | TRBJ2-2 | TRBD1 | TRBV4-2 | TGTGCCAGCAGCCCAGGGACAGGGAGCACCGGGGAGCTGTTTTTT | CASSPGTGSTGELFF
. | TRBJ1-1 | TRBD1 | TRBV7-6 | TGTGCCAGCAGCTTAGAGGCAGGGGGCACGGACACTGAAGCTTTCTTT | CASSLEAGGTDTEAFF
. | TRBJ1-3 | TRBD1 | TRBV11-3 | TGTGCCAGCAGCCTCGGACAGGGGCGAAACACCATATATTTT | CASSLGQGRNTIYF
. | TRBJ1-2 | . | TRBV28 | TGTGCCAGCAGTTTTATGATCCGGGGGGGAGACTATGGCTACACCTTC | CASSFMIRGGDYGYTF
. | TRBJ2-1 | TRBD2 | TRBV29-1 | TGCAGCTTTCGGGGGGGCGCAATCGGTGTCGTGCAGTTCTTC | CSFRGGAIGVVQFF
. | TRBJ1-2 | TRBD1 | TRBV30 | TGTGCCCTATCGCGACAGGGAGTAGAAGGCTACACCTTC | CALSRQGVEGYTF
. | TRBJ2-7 | TRBD2 | TRBV4-1 | TGCGCCAGCAGCGTCCTCGGGGGGACCTACGAGCAGTACTTC | CASSVLGGTYEQYF
. | TRBJ1-1 | TRBD1 | TRBV5-1 | TGCGCCAGCACCACGACAGGGAAGAACACTGAAGCTTTCTTT | CASTTTGKNTEAFF
. | TRBJ1-1 | . | TRBV11-2 | TGTGCCAGCAGCAGCGACAGATTGAACACTGAAGCTTTCTTT | CASSSDRLNTEAFF
. | TRBJ2-2 | TRBD2 | TRBV15 | TGTGCCACCAGGGGGGGGACCGGGGAGCTGTTTTTT | CATRGGTGELFF
. | TRBJ1-1 | . | TRBV11-1 | TGTGCCAGCAGCGCTTTACAGGGAACGGACACTGAAGCTTTCTTT | CASSALQGTDTEAFF
. | TRBJ1-2 | TRBD1 | TRBV5-8 | TGTGCCAGCAGCTTAAGGACAGGCTATGGCTACACCTTC | CASSLRTGYGYTF
. | TRBJ2-1 | TRBD2 | TRBV5-1 | TGCGCCAGCAGCGGGGGGACTAGCGGGACAGAGCAGTTCTTC | CASSGGTSGTEQFF
. | TRBJ1-4 | TRBD1 | TRBV5-5 | TGTGCCAGCAGCTTGCAGGGACAGGTTAATGAAAAACTGTTTTTT | CASSLQGQVNEKLFF
. | TRBJ1-2 | . | TRBV2 | TGTGCCAGCAGTGCTCAGTTACAGGCTAATGGCTACACCTTC | CASSAQLQANGYTF
. | TRBJ2-5 | . | TRBV5-1 | TGCGCCAGCAGCTGGGGACAAGGTAACTTCGCCCAAGAGACCCAGTACTTC | CASSWGQGNFAQETQYF
. | TRBJ2-1 | . | TRBV11-3 | TGTGCCAGCAGCTCTACAGGAAGTCCATACAATGAGCAGTTCTTC | CASSSTGSPYNEQFF
. | TRBJ1-4 | . | TRBV27 | TGTGCCAGCAGTTTAGGACTCAGGGGCCCTAATGAAAAACTGTTTTTT | CASSLGLRGPNEKLFF
. | TRBJ2-5 | TRBD1 | TRBV6-4 | TGTGCCAGTCAGGGGGAAGAGACCCAGTACTTC | CASQGEETQYF
once | TRBJ2-1 | TRBD2 | TRBV27 | TGTGCCAGCAACCTAATAGCGGGAGGGCTATACAATGAGCAGTTCTTC | CASNLIAGGLYNEQFF
. | TRBJ2-7 | TRBD2 | TRBV2 | TGTGCCAGCACTTTCGACAGAATAGCGGGTGTCCCGCTCGAGCAGTACTTC | CASTFDRIAGVPLEQYF
. | TRBJ2-7 | . | TRBV6-1 | TGTGCCAGCCGCCGGGACTCCTCCTACGAGCAGTACTTC | CASRRDSSYEQYF
. | TRBJ1-2 | TRBD1 | TRBV19 | TGTGCCAGTAGTATTCCAGGGGGACCTGGCTACACCTTC | CASSIPGGPGYTF
. | TRBJ2-6 | . | TRBV6-1 | TGTGCCAGCAGTGCCAGGGCCTCTGGGGCCAACGTCCTGACTTTC | CASSARASGANVLTF
. | TRBJ1-6 | . | TRBV30 | TGTGCCTGGTCTGGCATGGGAGGTTCACCCCTCCACTTT | CAWSGMGGSPLHF
. | TRBJ2-7 | TRBD2 | TRBV7-9 | TGTGCCAGCAGCTTAGTCGCGGGAGGTTCCGAGCAGTACTTC | CASSLVAGGSEQYF